The 21 T cell receptor beta chains given below trace back to one sample, sequenced in a study of blood T cell repertoires in COVID-19. Data came from immunoSEQ multiplex PCR; TCRdb stores just in-frame clones and leaves some out. The sample yields roughly 340,000 clones, around 89% seen once. Input material: PBMCs or T cells enriched from blood (not recorded which). Receptors originate from a man aged 18-30 years who had recovered from COVID-19.

This rearrangement joins TRBV7-9 to TRBJ2-7; 8 bases are shared with TRBD2. This CDR3 has 15 residues. Trimming took 2 bases from V and 0 from J; bases not matched to a gene: 3. Germline V gene sequence: CDR1 SEHNR, CDR2 FQNEAQ (reference sequence). For the CDR3, the DNA is TGTGCCAGCAGCTTAATCGGGACTAGCTCCTACGAGCAGTACTTC. Its protein product is CASSLIGTSSYEQYF.

This rearrangement joins TRBV7-6 to TRBJ2-5; 7 nucleotides line up with TRBD2. Germline V gene sequence: CDR1 SGHVS, CDR2 FNYEAQ. The J segment lost 8 bases and the V segment lost 1 base, leaving 10 bases of the junction unmatched. The CDR3 consists of 15 residues. This CDR3 is CASSLEGSGYPTQYF. The CDR3 DNA follows: TGTGCCAGCAGCTTAGAAGGTAGCGGGTACCCCACCCAGTACTTC. Full variable domain (outside the CDR3, taken from reference TRBV7-6 and TRBJ2-5): GAGVSQSPRYKVTKRGQDVALRCDPISGHVSLYWYRQALGQGPEFLTYFNYEAQQDKSGLPNDRFSAERPEGSISTLTIQRTEQRDSAMYRCASSLEGSGYPTQYFGPGTRLLVL.

The rearrangement joins TRBV11-2 to TRBJ2-2, with 7 bases matching TRBD1. With V trimmed by 5 bases and J by 4 bases, 7 bases remained unmatched. The germline V gene has CDR1 SGHAT and CDR2 FQNNGV. This CDR3 contains 15 residues. DNA for the CDR3: TGTGCCAGCAGCCCCCAGGGGGTGGTCACCGGGGAGCTGTTTTTT. This sequence encodes CASSPQGVVTGELFF.

This clone appeared once. V is TRBV2 and J is TRBJ2-7, with 15 bases matching TRBD2. The germline V gene encodes CDR1 SNHLY and CDR2 FYNNEI. V gave up 6 bases and J gave up 2 bases; unmatched junction bases: 14. The CDR3 has 19 amino acids. The CDR3 is CASRRRGLAGGFYAYEQYF. The CDR3 bases are TGTGCCAGCAGGCGGAGGGGACTAGCGGGAGGTTTTTATGCCTACGAGCAGTACTTC.

CDR3: CASSQQGYSPLHF. CDR3 coding DNA: TGTGCCAGCAGCCAACAGGGCTATTCACCCCTCCACTTT. The chain recombines TRBV3-1 (or the pseudogene TRBV3-2) with TRBJ1-6; weak D call: TRBD1 (5 bases). This CDR3 is built from 13 residues. The V end was cut by 2 bases, the J end by 8 bases, with 7 bases between. Germline CDR1 LGHDT, CDR2 YNNKEL (reference sequence).

This clone was seen just once. The rearrangement joins TRBV7-9 to TRBJ1-2, with no clear D. Germline values: CDR1 SEHNR, CDR2 FQNEAQ (reference sequence). V lost 2 bases and J lost 7, with 8 bases in between. The CDR3 loop spans 12 amino acids. The CDR3 DNA is TGTGCCAGCAGCTTACGTGCGTCTGGCTACACCTTC. Protein: CASSLRASGYTF.

The rearrangement joins TRBV3-1 (or the pseudogene TRBV3-2) to TRBJ1-1; no definite D call. The CDR3 runs 20 residues. CDR1 and CDR2 (germline): LGHDT, YNNKEL (reference sequence). The V gene lost 4 bases and the J gene lost 1 base, with 28 bases spanning the gap. The CDR3 nucleotides are TGTGCCAGCAGCCCCCGTGGGTCGTTTAGAGACTGGGGAGGGAACACTGAAGCTTTCTTT. It is translated as CASSPRGSFRDWGGNTEAFF.

The CDR3: CASSQREREGETYNEQFF. The DNA for the CDR3 is TGTGCCAGCAGCCAAAGGGAGCGGGAGGGGGAAACCTACAATGAGCAGTTCTTC. The gene calls are TRBV9 and TRBJ2-1, with 10 bases fitting TRBD2. Germline lookup yields CDR1 SGDLS and CDR2 YYNGEE. J gave up 2 bases and V 4 bases, and 12 bases lay outside the gene matches. This CDR3 spans 18 amino acids.

V gene TRBV12-5 combines with J gene TRBJ2-5, with D perhaps TRBD2 (6 bases). The CDR3 has 21 amino acids. The V and J ends lost 0 bases and 2 bases respectively, with 28 bases between them. Germline V CDR1 and CDR2: LGHNT, FRNRAP. This CDR3 is CASGLVLGEAGMAGNQETQYF. The CDR3 DNA sequence: TGTGCTAGTGGTTTGGTACTGGGGGAGGCTGGCATGGCGGGAAATCAAGAGACCCAGTACTTC.

Concerning this clone itself: This same CDR3 is encoded by further DNA sequences in the sample. The V call is TRBV19, the J call TRBJ2-1, with 7 bases matching TRBD1. This CDR3 contains 13 residues. The trim removed 1 base at V and 7 bases at J, leaving 1 base unmatched. Per the germline V gene, CDR1 is LNHDA and CDR2 is SQIVND (reference sequence). The CDR3 DNA reads TGTGCCAGTAGTATAGGACAGGGAAATGAGCAGTTCTTC. Translated, it gives CASSIGQGNEQFF. The full variable domain, in which reference TRBV19 and TRBJ2-1 provide the parts outside the CDR3, is DGGITQSPKYLFRKEGQNVTLSCEQNLNHDAMYWYRQDPGQGLRLIYYSQIVNDFQKGDIAEGYSVSREKKESFPLTVTSAQKNPTAFYLCASSIGQGNEQFFGPGTRLTVL.

The CDR3 DNA reads as TGCGCCAGCAGCGGGGGGACTAGCGGAGTCTCCTACGAGCAGTACTTC. This sequence encodes CASSGGTSGVSYEQYF. The chain joins TRBV5-1 to TRBJ2-7, with TRBD2 matching 11 bases. The germline CDR1 and CDR2 sequences are SGHRS and YFSETQ. The V segment lost 4 bases and the J segment 0 bases; nucleotides outside the gene matches: 6. This CDR3 region has 16 residues. Full variable domain (missing parts from reference TRBV5-1 and TRBJ2-7): KAGVTQTPRYLIKTRGQQVTLSCSPISGHRSVSWYQQTPGQGLQFLFEYFSETQRNKGNFPGRFSGRQFSNSRSEMNVSTLELGDSALYLCASSGGTSGVSYEQYFGPGTRLTVT.

The J gene is TRBJ1-2, the V gene TRBV11-2; D gene unclear. This CDR3 region has 15 residues. Germline V CDR1 and CDR2: SGHAT, FQNNGV. V lost 5 bases, J lost 5 bases, and 18 bases lay in between. DNA of the CDR3: TGTGCCAGCAGCAATGCCGTCGGGGTATGGTATGGCTACACCTTC. Its translation: CASSNAVGVWYGYTF.

This chain joins TRBV14 and TRBJ2-7; D call uncertain. The germline CDR1 and CDR2 sequences are SGHDN and FVKESK. The ends were cut back, 1 base at V and 2 bases at J, with 6 bases in the middle. The CDR3 spans 13 residues. The CDR3 DNA reads as TGTGCCAGCAGCCAAGTCGTTCCCTACGAGCAGTACTTC. This translates into CASSQVVPYEQYF.

V gene TRBV9 combines with J gene TRBJ1-2; D not certain. The CDR3 length is 12 residues. CDR1 SGDLS and CDR2 YYNGEE come from the germline V gene. The germline V and J ends were trimmed by 6 bases and 3 bases, with 9 bases remaining between them. CDR3: CASTGNYYGYTF. Here the CDR3 DNA reads TGTGCCAGCACGGGGAACTACTATGGCTACACCTTC. The full variable domain, its missing parts supplied by reference TRBV9 and TRBJ1-2, is DSGVTQTPKHLITATGQRVTLRCSPRSGDLSVYWYQQSLDQGLQFLIQYYNGEERAKGNILERFSAQQFPDLHSELNLSSLELGDSALYFCASTGNYYGYTFGSGTRLTVV.

The chain couples TRBV7-9 to TRBJ1-6; 7 bases map to TRBD1. V dropped 1 base and J dropped 0; count of bases not matched to a gene: 6. CDR1 SEHNR and CDR2 FQNEAQ come from the germline V gene (reference sequence). This CDR3 has 18 amino acids. The DNA of the CDR3 is TGTGCCAGCAGCTTAGGTAACAGGGGAAGCTCCTATAATTCACCCCTCCACTTT. The encoded protein is CASSLGNRGSSYNSPLHF.

CDR3 sequence (DNA): TGTGCCAGCTCACCCGCCTCGACAGTAAAAAATGAAAAACTGTTTTTT. Protein: CASSPASTVKNEKLFF. J is TRBJ1-4 and V is TRBV18, with D perhaps TRBD1 (5 bases). Germline V lookup: CDR1 KGHSH, CDR2 LQKENI. This CDR3 contains 16 residues. Trimming shortened V by 3 bases and J by 5 bases, and 16 bases separated the two germline ends.

This CDR3 is CASSMRPPTGGLIYEQYF. The CDR3 DNA reads TGTGCCAGCAGTATGCGGCCACCTACAGGGGGTCTAATCTACGAGCAGTACTTC. The V and J genes are TRBV27 and TRBJ2-7; 8 bases match TRBD1. Trimming took 5 bases from V and 3 from J; bases not matched to a gene: 18. This CDR3 region has 18 residues. Germline V CDR1 and CDR2: MNHEY, SMNVEV (reference sequence).

The chain combines TRBV27 with TRBJ1-6; 7 bases fit TRBD1. J lost 7 bases, V lost 8 bases, and 2 bases had no gene match. This CDR3 is 12 amino acids long. CDR1 and CDR2 from the germline V gene are MNHEY and SMNVEV (reference sequence). The CDR3: CASRDRNSPLHF. The CDR3 DNA follows: TGTGCCAGCCGGGACAGAAATTCACCCCTCCACTTT.

This clone was observed a single time. This chain connects TRBV19 to TRBJ2-7, with no clear D. Trimming took off 5 bases at V and 6 bases at J, with 14 bases between the two ends. This CDR3 has 13 residues. The V gene's germline CDR1 is LNHDA and CDR2 SQIVND (reference sequence). Written as DNA, the CDR3 is TGTGCCAGTAGTTCCCGAACTCTAACCGAGCAGTACTTC. This codes for CASSSRTLTEQYF.

This clone occurred once. This chain joins TRBV10-3 and TRBJ2-7, with D perhaps matching TRBD2 (6 bases). This CDR3 spans 16 amino acids. CDR1 ENHRY and CDR2 SYGVKD come from the germline V gene. The V and J ends lost 3 bases and 0 bases respectively, with 15 bases between them. Here the CDR3 reads CAISDVTSVSSYEQYF. CDR3 in DNA: TGTGCCATCAGTGACGTGACTAGTGTAAGCTCCTACGAGCAGTACTTC.

This clone occurred a few times. The V and J genes are TRBV12-5 and TRBJ2-1, with D possibly TRBD1 on 6 matching bases. The CDR3 covers 16 residues. The V gene lost 0 bases and the J gene lost 5 bases, with 14 bases spanning the gap. In germline, CDR1 is LGHNT, CDR2 FRNRAP. The CDR3 DNA is TGTGCTAGTGGTTTGGTACCGGCAGGGGTAAACAATGAGCAGTTCTTC. It translates to CASGLVPAGVNNEQFF.